The sequence of this T cell receptor beta chain was determined in a study of CD8 T cells in Susac syndrome (dated by TCRdb to between 2018 and 2021). For the wider study: Among the Susac syndrome patients who were sequenced, clinically active disease was present in 5 or 6 and clinical remission was observed in 8 or 9. Susac syndrome patients were therapy-naive, on corticosteroids (some also receiving IVIg), or on IVIg alone at blood withdrawal. CD8+ T cell repertoire clonality was compared between 11 to 12 healthy donors, approximately 14 Susac syndrome patients and around 16 multiple sclerosis patients. Whether CD8+ T cell activation and differentiation in Susac syndrome was antigen driven was tested using repertoire sequencing.

The CDR3 contains 11 residues, cysteine and phenylalanine counted. Solely the CDR3 DNA is kept, with 33 bases framed from the first base. Trimming at the junction amounts to 0 bases on V and 11 bases on J, and the germline ends lie 10 bases apart. The germline V gene yields SQVTM for CDR1 and ANQGSEA for CDR2. Of note for this clonotype: Its binding antigen is unknown. Base qualities are not provided; no much larger clone lies one nucleotide away.

Peripheral blood CD8+ and CD4+ T cells from healthy donors, Susac syndrome patients and multiple sclerosis patients were profiled by high-throughput TCR beta sequencing. The Susac syndrome patients fulfilled recently defined diagnostic criteria for definite or probable disease. CD8+ TEMRA cells were enriched by FACS, while bulk CD8+ and CD4+ T cells were purified by magnetic negative isolation. Blood was collected in EDTA tubes and processed within 24 hours, with PBMCs isolated through density gradient centrifugation. PBMCs intended for TCR sequencing were cryopreserved in liquid nitrogen and were subsequently thawed in a 37 degrees C water bath. Purity of sorted or isolated CD4+, CD8+ and CD8+ TEMRA cells was at least 90%. Results and caveats for the whole study, not just this receptor: Clonal expansion was seen in Susac syndrome CD8+ repertoires, peaking in CD8+ TEMRA cells and being greater in clinically active patients than in remitting ones. The TCR sequencing and HLA analysis was acknowledged to have included a relatively small number of individuals. Some 15 Susac-specific public clones were identified in the total CD8+ repertoire, and five or six Susac-specific public clones were identified in the CD8+ TEMRA repertoire.

RNA was extracted using the RNeasy kit, and roughly 0.5 to 1 microgram was reverse transcribed with random hexamers. The immunoSEQ multiplex PCR assay, covering 54 Vbeta and 13 Jbeta segments, was used to amplify TCR beta CDR3 regions. To correct PCR amplification bias, a synthetic template baseline was used for both primer optimization and computational correction. The authors' analysis ran thus. Reads were annotated to V, D and J genes per IMGT and analyzed with immunoSEQ Analyzer, keeping only productive sequences. To calculate clonality, Shannon entropy was normalized by log2 of the number of productive unique sequences and then subtracted from one. For each patient and control, public and private clones were evaluated within the 100 most prevalent clones. Susac-specific clones were defined as absent from healthy and MS cohorts, some 1,000 published viral clones and other ImmuneACCESS disease sequences. The raw public reads went through TCRdb reprocessing: fastp at Q25, MiXCR clone calling, in-frame beta chains kept. Each record represents a unique CDR3 protein, reported with the most common genes and DNA among its rows. The V and J calls here are based on TCRdb, not the publication. The sample has 130,000 or so distinct CDR3 sequences on record, around 94% of them singletons. The ten largest clonotypes hold about 0.27% of the sample.

The sample consisted of CD8+ T cells from PBMCs. This receptor chain uses TRBV29-1 and TRBJ1-1; a confident D gene designation cannot be given. The TCR sequence derives from a human donor with Susac syndrome. In nucleotides, the sequence is TGCAGCGTTGAAGAAGGAGGGTACGCTTTCTTT. It translates as CSVEEGGYAFF.